This T cell receptor (beta chain) originates from a study of preoperative IRX-2 immunotherapy in early breast cancer. Sequenced by immunoSEQ multiplex PCR; TCRdb stores in-frame clones only, minus some. This sample has over 20,000 clones, with around four fifths found just once. The J segment lost 8 bases and the V segment lost 4 bases, leaving 9 bases of the junction unmatched. Germline CDR1 reads SQVTM; CDR2 reads ANQGSEA. CDR3 length: 14 residues. The table lists this clone with a count of one. Described treatment: preoperative locoregional IRX-2 cytokine immunotherapy. Patients received preoperative, locoregional IRX-2 cytokine immunotherapy in a phase Ib study.

V gene TRBV29-1 combines with J gene TRBJ1-4, with 8 bases aligning to TRBD1. The clonotype originates from a human donor with breast cancer. The sample in question was lymph node tissue, obtained after IRX-2 immunotherapy. The CDR3, as DNA: TGCAGCGTTGGTCTCAGGGGGCGAGAAGAAAAACTGTTTTTT. Translating gives CSVGLRGREEKLFF.